Following are 5 T cell receptor beta chains from one sample sequenced in a study of blood T cell repertoires in COVID-19 (dated by TCRdb to about 2020). The library was prepared using the immunoSEQ multiplex PCR assay. TCRdb limited this immuneACCESS table to in-frame rearrangements with V and J called. A share of clones is missing; checked studies link under half to unresolved V genes, and the rest is unexplained. The sample yields about 74,000 clones; approximately 80% were counted once. The ten largest clones represent about a sixth of the sample. Specimen: peripheral blood. Every receptor here comes from a human donor in a cohort sampled during active COVID-19.

This chain connects TRBV7-9 to TRBJ2-5; TRBD2 matches at 10 bases. The CDR3 consists of 15 residues. Germline V lookup: CDR1 SEHNR, CDR2 FQNEAQ (reference sequence). V lost 2 bases, J lost 5 bases, and 5 bases stayed unmatched. CDR3 amino acids: CASSLLGTSAETQYF. In DNA form, the CDR3 reads TGTGCCAGCAGCTTATTAGGGACTAGCGCTGAGACCCAGTACTTC.

The V call is TRBV5-4, the J call TRBJ2-2, with D unclear. Germline-derived CDR1 and CDR2 are SGHNT and YYREEE (reference sequence). CDR3 size: 14 residues. V was shortened by 1 base and J by 0 bases, with 4 bases between the two germline ends. The CDR3 DNA reads TGTGCCAGCAGCTTGTCCTCGAACACCGGGGAGCTGTTTTTT. It codes for CASSLSSNTGELFF.

CDR3 bases: TGTGCCAGCAGCTTAGACGGGAGTAGCACCGGGGAGCTGTTTTTT. This gives the protein CASSLDGSSTGELFF. V and J are TRBV11-3 and TRBJ2-2; tentative D call: TRBD2 (6 bases). V lost 0 bases, J lost 4 bases, and 9 bases lay in between. CDR1 and CDR2 from the germline V gene are SGHNT and YENEEA. The CDR3 is made up of 15 amino acids.

This clone was detected a few times. The chain couples TRBV6-2 or TRBV6-3 to TRBJ2-2, with 11 bases fitting TRBD2. Germline V gene data show CDR1 as MNHEY and CDR2 as SVGEGT. The ends lost 4 bases at V and 1 base at J; junction bases unmatched: 2. The CDR3 covers 16 residues. The CDR3 DNA reads as TGTGCCAGCAGTTGGGGACTAGCGGAGAACACCGGGGAGCTGTTTTTT. Its protein is CASSWGLAENTGELFF.

The table lists this clone with many counts. V is TRBV7-2 and J is TRBJ2-2; no clear D. Trimming pared 2 bases from V and 4 bases from J, leaving 11 bases between. The CDR3 runs 15 residues. From germline, CDR1 is SGHTA and CDR2 FQGNSA. The CDR3 is CASSLSVGPTGELFF. The CDR3 DNA reads as TGTGCCAGCAGCTTAAGTGTTGGGCCCACCGGGGAGCTGTTTTTT.